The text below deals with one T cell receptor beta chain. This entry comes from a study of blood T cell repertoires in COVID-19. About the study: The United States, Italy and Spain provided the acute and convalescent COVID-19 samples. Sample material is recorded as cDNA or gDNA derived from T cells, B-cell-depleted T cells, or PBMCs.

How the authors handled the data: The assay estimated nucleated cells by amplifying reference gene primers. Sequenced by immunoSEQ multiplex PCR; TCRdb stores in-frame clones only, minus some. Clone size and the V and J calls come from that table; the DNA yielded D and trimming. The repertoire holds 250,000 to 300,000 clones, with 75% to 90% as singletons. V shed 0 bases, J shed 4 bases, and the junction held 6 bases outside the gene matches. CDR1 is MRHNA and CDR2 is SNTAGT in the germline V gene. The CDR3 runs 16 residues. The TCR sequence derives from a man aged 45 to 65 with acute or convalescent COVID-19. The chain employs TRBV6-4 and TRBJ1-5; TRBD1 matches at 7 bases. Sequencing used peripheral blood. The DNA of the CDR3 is TGTGCCAGCAGTGACTCTCTCGACAGGGCGAATCAGCCCCAGCATTTT. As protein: CASSDSLDRANQPQHF.